The 13 T cell receptor beta chains below were found in one sample sequenced in a study of CD8+CD57+ T cells in acquired aplastic anemia. The template used for profiling TCR beta VDJ and CDR3 was genomic DNA. MiXCR, applied by TCRdb to the reads, yields one record per CDR3 protein. The sample has 180,000 or so distinct CDR3 sequences; around 50% are singletons. Individuals selected for sequencing had exhibited CD8+CD57+ cell expansion on flow cytometry. The sample taken for sequencing was sorted CD4+, CD8+, or CD8+CD57+ T cells (not recorded which) from PBMCs. Receptors were obtained from a human donor with aplastic anemia.

The chain recombines TRBV5-6 with TRBJ2-6; maybe TRBD1 (6 bases). Trimming shortened V by 6 bases and J by 4 bases, and 23 bases separated the two germline ends. The CDR3 covers 18 residues. Germline V CDR1 and CDR2: SGHDT, YYEEEE. CDR3 loop: CASTLVGQGRGGANVLTF. The CDR3 bases are TGTGCCAGCACCCTCGTTGGCCAGGGGAGAGGAGGGGCCAACGTCCTGACTTTC.

Turning to this clonotype: A much larger clone is a single base away; this may be a read error. CDR3 protein: CASSGDRHAWDTEALF. In DNA form, the CDR3 reads TGTGCCAGTAGCGGGGACAGGCACGCCTGGGACACTGAAGCTCTCTTT. J is TRBJ1-1 and V is TRBV19, with 8 bases matching TRBD1. The germline V gene encodes CDR1 LNHDA and CDR2 SQIVND (reference sequence). The CDR3 extends over 16 amino acids.

This clonotype was detected a few times. This CDR3 reads CASSLLGILGLAYNEQFF. The CDR3 DNA reads TGCGCCAGCAGCTTATTGGGGATACTGGGACTAGCTTACAATGAGCAGTTCTTC. J is TRBJ2-1 and V is TRBV5-1; 9 nucleotides match TRBD2. The CDR3 has 18 amino acids. In germline, CDR1 is SGHRS, CDR2 YFSETQ. Losses at the gene ends were 2 bases for V and 4 bases for J; bases not matched to a gene: 13.

The V gene is TRBV2, the J gene TRBJ2-5; 10 bases line up with TRBD2. Per the germline V gene, CDR1 is SNHLY and CDR2 is FYNNEI. V was clipped by 6 bases and J by 2 bases; unmatched bases: 6. The CDR3 sequence is 15 residues long. CDR3 DNA: TGTGCCAGCAGCCAGCGGGAGGGCCGACAAGAGACCCAGTACTTC. Translation gives CASSQREGRQETQYF.

The sample holds many counts of this clonotype. This rearrangement joins TRBV12-3 or TRBV12-4 to TRBJ2-1; D tentatively reads TRBD1 or TRBD2 (5 bases each). The CDR3 contains 13 residues. V lost 4 bases to trimming and J lost 8 bases, with 12 bases between them. DNA of the CDR3: TGTGCCAGCAGTTGGGCTGGGGGACATGAGCAGTTCTTC. It yields the protein CASSWAGGHEQFF.

The chain uses TRBV5-1 and TRBJ1-1; D call uncertain. Trimming pared 4 bases from V and 3 bases from J, leaving 19 bases between. The CDR3 covers 16 residues. Germline V CDR1 and CDR2: SGHRS, YFSETQ. CDR3 bases: TGCGCCAGCAGCACTTGGACCGGCGAGGTGGACACTGAAGCTTTCTTT. This translates into CASSTWTGEVDTEAFF.

This clonotype was counted many times. The chain is built from TRBV19 and TRBJ2-7, with D perhaps matching TRBD1 (6 bases). Germline CDR1 is LNHDA and CDR2 is SQIVND (reference sequence). V gave up 1 base and J gave up 0 bases, with 19 bases separating them. The CDR3 contains 18 residues. CDR3 protein: CASSIGGTGLDGSYEQYF. The CDR3 nucleotides read TGTGCCAGTAGTATAGGTGGTACAGGGTTGGATGGCTCCTACGAGCAGTACTTC. Full variable domain (missing parts from reference TRBV19 and TRBJ2-7): DGGITQSPKYLFRKEGQNVTLSCEQNLNHDAMYWYRQDPGQGLRLIYYSQIVNDFQKGDIAEGYSVSREKKESFPLTVTSAQKNPTAFYLCASSIGGTGLDGSYEQYFGPGTRLTVT.

The V and J genes are TRBV27 and TRBJ1-1; 7 nucleotides align to TRBD1. The CDR3 has 15 amino acids. The V and J ends lost 3 bases and 2 bases, in that order; junction bases with no gene match: 6. CDR1 and CDR2 from the germline V gene are MNHEY and SMNVEV (reference sequence). The CDR3 spells CASSLGQGGNTEAFF. CDR3 DNA: TGTGCCAGCAGTTTGGGTCAGGGGGGAAACACTGAAGCTTTCTTT.

This sequence joins TRBV24-1 and TRBJ2-1; 14 bases agree with TRBD2. The V gene's germline CDR1 is KGHDR and CDR2 SFDVKD. Losses at the gene ends were 4 bases for V and 16 bases for J; bases not matched to a gene: 14. The length of the CDR3 is 16 residues. The CDR3 bases are TGTGCCACCAGTGACTGGCGTCCCGGGACTAGCGGGAGTTTCTTCTTC. This codes for CATSDWRPGTSGSFFF.

The rearrangement joins TRBV20-1 to TRBJ2-5; no clear D. Germline CDR1 and CDR2: DFQATT and SNEGSKA (reference sequence). The germline V and J ends were trimmed by 1 base and 4 bases, with 13 bases remaining between them. The CDR3 has 14 amino acids. The CDR3 loop reads CSARARVVGETQYF. CDR3 DNA sequence: TGCAGTGCTAGAGCCCGTGTTGTAGGAGAGACCCAGTACTTC.

This rearrangement joins TRBV6-5 to TRBJ2-7; D unclear. This CDR3 contains 11 residues. The V gene's germline CDR1 is MNHEY and CDR2 SVGAGI. Trimming stripped 4 bases from V and 4 bases from J, with 5 bases between. The CDR3 loop reads CASSSTYEQYF. CDR3 nucleotide sequence: TGTGCCAGCAGTTCAACATACGAGCAGTACTTC.

This sequence joins TRBV29-1 and TRBJ1-1, with TRBD1 identical over 7 bases. After removal of 1 base from V and 8 bases from J, the junction contained 13 bases not matched to a gene. This CDR3 has 15 amino acids. Germline V lookup: CDR1 SQVTM, CDR2 ANQGSEA. CDR3 in amino acids: CSVEATVQGWAEAFF. CDR3 in DNA: TGCAGCGTTGAAGCTACGGTACAGGGGTGGGCAGAAGCTTTCTTT.

V is TRBV25-1 and J is TRBJ2-5; D gene unclear. Germline CDR1 is MGHDK and CDR2 is SYGVNS. The CDR3 extends over 14 amino acids. Trimming left V 3 bases short and J 2 bases short, with 10 bases between. CDR3 sequence (DNA): TGTGCCAGCAGTGATGGGCTGACACAAGAGACCCAGTACTTC. It encodes CASSDGLTQETQYF. The full variable domain, in which reference TRBV25-1 and TRBJ2-5 provide the parts outside the CDR3, is EADIYQTPRYLVIGTGKKITLECSQTMGHDKMYWYQQDPGMELHLIHYSYGVNSTEKGDLSSESTVSRIRTEHFPLTLESARPSHTSQYLCASSDGLTQETQYFGPGTRLLVL.